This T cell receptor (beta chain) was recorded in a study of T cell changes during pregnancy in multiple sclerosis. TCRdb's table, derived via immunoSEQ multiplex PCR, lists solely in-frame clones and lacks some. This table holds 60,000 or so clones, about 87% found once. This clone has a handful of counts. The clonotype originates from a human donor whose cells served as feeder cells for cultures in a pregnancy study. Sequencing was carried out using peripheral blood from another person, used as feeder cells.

The CDR3 region has the DNA TGTGCCAGTAGTGGGGAGGGGACAGTGAACACTGAAGCTTTCTTT. Translating it yields CASSGEGTVNTEAFF. The V call is TRBV19, the J call TRBJ1-1; TRBD1 matches at 7 bases. Germline loops: CDR1 LNHDA, CDR2 SQIVND (reference sequence). Germline trimming cut 5 bases from V and 0 bases from J; bases unmatched to any gene: 6. This CDR3 contains 15 residues.